This entry lists 27 T cell receptor beta chains sequenced from one sample in a study of shared clonotypes between healthy human individuals. TCRdb's table, derived via immunoSEQ multiplex PCR, lists solely in-frame clones and lacks some. This sample carries some 2.3 million clones, more than 80% of them seen once, and the ten largest clones take about 0.39%. The sequencing sample was made of naive CD4+ T cells from PBMCs. The subset denotes: CD45RA+ positively selected. These receptor sequences come from a man younger than 35 in good health. Some clones in this sample may be carry-over from other donors' samples.

The V gene is TRBV7-9, the J gene TRBJ1-1, with 8 bases that match TRBD1. The germline V gene encodes CDR1 SEHNR and CDR2 FQNEAQ (reference sequence). After removal of 8 bases from V and 4 bases from J, the junction contained 9 bases not matched to a gene. The CDR3 has 14 residues. CDR3 sequence reads: CASSPQGAPTEAFF. DNA of the CDR3: TGTGCCAGCTCTCCCCAGGGGGCCCCCACTGAAGCTTTCTTT.

This clone was found once. The chain uses TRBV29-1 and TRBJ2-3, with D hard to call. V was trimmed by 7 bases and J by 1 base, leaving 9 bases between them. CDR1 is SQVTM, CDR2 ANQGSEA, per germline. The CDR3 sequence is 12 residues long. For the CDR3, the DNA is TGCAGCGCAGACTCGGGCACAGATACGCAGTATTTT. As protein: CSADSGTDTQYF.

This sequence joins TRBV19 and TRBJ2-7, with D tentatively TRBD1 (5 bases). Between the trimmed V and J ends, which lost 6 bases and 2 bases, there was a span of 14 bases. CDR1 and CDR2 (germline): LNHDA, SQIVND (reference sequence). CDR3 length: 14 residues. The CDR3 sequence: CASRRTPTTYEQYF. The CDR3 DNA sequence: TGTGCCAGTAGACGGACACCGACAACCTACGAGCAGTACTTC.

This clone has a single count. This sample includes further DNA sequences coding for the same CDR3. The chain couples TRBV7-2 to TRBJ1-5, with D possibly matching TRBD1 (6 bases). V gave up 0 bases and J gave up 4 bases, with 7 bases separating them. CDR3 length equals 14 residues. From germline, CDR1 is SGHTA and CDR2 FQGNSA. The CDR3 coding sequence is TGTGCCAGCAGCTTAGCCACAGGGAATCAGCCCCAGCATTTT. Amino acids: CASSLATGNQPQHF.

The rearrangement uses TRBV7-8 and TRBJ2-1; no reliable D call. The CDR3 runs 16 residues. Trimming shortened V by 1 base and J by 2 bases, and 12 bases separated the two germline ends. The germline V gene encodes CDR1 SGHVS and CDR2 FQNEAQ. The CDR3 bases are TGTGCCAGCAGCTTAGTCGCAGCTTCTGCCTACAATGAGCAGTTCTTC. Translation gives CASSLVAASAYNEQFF.

The table lists this clone with a count of one. Because it lacks the conserved phenylalanine or tryptophan at the end, this CDR3 is likely a read error. No DNA is shown, since the ends of the CDR3 on it are uncertain; the CDR3 is the one TCRdb lists. The chain links TRBV28 to TRBJ2-3. The CDR3 extends over 10 residues, inclusive of both ends. Germline CDR1 and CDR2: MDHEN and SYDVKM. The CDR3 region is CASSPQGRVI.

The chain is built from TRBV18 and TRBJ2-1; D not certain. There are 16 residues in the CDR3. Trimming took 2 bases from V and 5 from J, leaving 16 bases between them. Germline assignment: CDR1 KGHSH and CDR2 LQKENI. Written as DNA, the CDR3 is TGTGCCAGCTCACCATTTCAACCGCTACAAGACAATGAGCAGTTCTTC. Amino acids: CASSPFQPLQDNEQFF.

V and J are TRBV28 and TRBJ2-4; 11 nucleotides line up with TRBD2. J gave up 3 bases and V 6 bases, and 16 bases lay outside the gene matches. This CDR3 is built from 19 residues. The germline V gene encodes CDR1 MDHEN and CDR2 SYDVKM. The CDR3 reads CASSETGTSGAEDKNIQYF. CDR3 nucleotide sequence: TGTGCCAGCAGCGAAACCGGGACTAGCGGAGCGGAAGACAAAAACATTCAGTACTTC.

The genes are TRBV7-2 and TRBJ2-5; D may be TRBD1 (6 bases). The J call may be wrong; the DNA end is better matched by TRBJ2-7. Germline-derived CDR1 and CDR2 are SGHTA and FQGNSA. There are 15 residues in the CDR3. CDR3 DNA sequence: TGTGCCAGCAGCTTATCTTCCGGGACATACTACGAGCAGTACTTC. Protein: CASSLSSGTYYEQYF.

The chain carries TRBV11-3 and TRBJ2-3; D is uncertain. Germline lookup yields CDR1 SGHNT and CDR2 YENEEA. The germline V and J ends were trimmed by 5 bases and 4 bases, with 10 bases remaining between them. This CDR3 comprises 13 residues. The CDR3 here is CASSGPWADTQYF. The CDR3 nucleotides are TGTGCCAGCAGCGGGCCCTGGGCAGATACGCAGTATTTT.

The chain recombines TRBV9 with TRBJ1-4, with 8 nucleotides matching TRBD1. CDR3 size: 17 residues. Looked up from germline, CDR1 is SGDLS and CDR2 is YYNGEE. V lost 4 bases and J lost 0; bases outside the gene matches: 8. The CDR3 coding sequence is TGTGCCAGCAGCAAGGGACAGGCCTTTGCAACTAATGAAAAACTGTTTTTT. Protein product: CASSKGQAFATNEKLFF.

Points on this clone: Additional DNA sequences in this sample encode the identical CDR3. V gene TRBV30 combines with J gene TRBJ1-3, with D unresolved. The CDR3 extends over 13 amino acids. Germline assignment: CDR1 GTSNPN and CDR2 SVGIG (reference sequence). V dropped 0 bases and J dropped 4 bases, with 7 bases sitting between them. CDR3 protein: CAWSVASGNTIYF. The DNA of the CDR3 is TGTGCCTGGAGTGTAGCCTCCGGAAACACCATATATTTT.

This chain connects TRBV5-1 to TRBJ2-5; possible D gene TRBD2, 6 bases. Germline CDR1 is SGHRS and CDR2 is YFSETQ. V gave up 5 bases and J gave up 1 base, with 15 bases separating them. The CDR3 extends over 15 amino acids. CDR3 nucleotides: TGCGCCAGCAGGTGGGACTTAAACCCCCAAGAGACCCAGTACTTC. This gives the protein CASRWDLNPQETQYF.

This chain joins TRBV9 and TRBJ2-2, with TRBD2 matching over 10 bases. There are 15 residues in the CDR3. Trimming took 4 bases from V and 3 from J; bases not matched to a gene: 3. Germline V gene sequence: CDR1 SGDLS, CDR2 YYNGEE. CDR3 amino acids: CASSPSGSYTGELFF. The CDR3 DNA reads as TGTGCCAGCAGCCCTAGCGGGAGTTACACCGGGGAGCTGTTTTTT.

The chain combines TRBV9 with TRBJ2-3, with TRBD2 matching over 13 bases. The germline V gene encodes CDR1 SGDLS and CDR2 YYNGEE. With 4 bases clipped from V and 2 bases from J, the junction kept 7 bases outside the gene matches. This CDR3 has 17 amino acids. The CDR3 DNA sequence: TGTGCCAGCAGCCCAGAGGGACTAGCGGGGACCACAGATACGCAGTATTTT. Amino acid sequence: CASSPEGLAGTTDTQYF.

The chain couples TRBV4-2 to TRBJ2-2; 14 bases align to TRBD2. Trimming at V came to 2 bases and at J to 5 bases, leaving 10 bases not matched to a gene. Per the germline V gene, CDR1 is LGHNA and CDR2 is YNFKEQ. The CDR3 runs to 19 residues. The CDR3 region is CASSQKAGTSGRLTGELFF. CDR3 in DNA: TGTGCCAGCAGCCAAAAAGCCGGGACTAGCGGGAGATTGACCGGGGAGCTGTTTTTT.

The V gene is TRBV29-1, the J gene TRBJ2-3, with D hard to call. The CDR3 has 11 residues. The germline V gene has CDR1 SQVTM and CDR2 ANQGSEA. The V and J ends lost 1 base and 5 bases respectively, with 4 bases between them. The CDR3 loop is CSVEGVDTQYF. CDR3 nucleotide sequence: TGCAGCGTTGAAGGGGTAGATACGCAGTATTTT.

In regard to this clone: The same CDR3 also results from other DNA sequences found in this sample. V gene TRBV28 combines with J gene TRBJ1-4, with D possibly TRBD1 on 5 matching bases. CDR1 is MDHEN and CDR2 is SYDVKM in the germline V gene. There are 15 residues in the CDR3. V was cut by 3 bases and J by 7 bases, with 15 bases left in between. DNA for the CDR3: TGTGCCAGCAGTTTCGGCGGGCAGGGTGGTGAAAAACTGTTTTTT. Translated: CASSFGGQGGEKLFF.

The chain links TRBV9 to TRBJ1-2; D is perhaps TRBD1 (6 bases). V was trimmed by 3 bases and J by 8 bases, leaving 11 bases between them. Germline V gene lookup returns CDR1 SGDLS and CDR2 YYNGEE. The CDR3 loop spans 12 amino acids. In DNA form, the CDR3 reads TGTGCCAGCAGCGGGCAGGGGACCGGCTACACCTTC. This gives the protein CASSGQGTGYTF.

The gene calls are TRBV5-8 and TRBJ1-5; a weak D match, TRBD1 (5 bases). Germline loops: CDR1 SGHTS, CDR2 YDEGEE. This CDR3 contains 17 residues. Between the trimmed V and J ends, which lost 0 bases and 9 bases, there was a span of 22 bases. The CDR3 here is CASSLGFEGAGRLPQHF. CDR3 in DNA: TGTGCCAGCAGCTTGGGGTTCGAAGGGGCAGGCCGGCTGCCCCAGCATTTT.

V and J are TRBV29-1 and TRBJ1-5; D ambiguous. This CDR3 is 12 amino acids long. The V gene's germline CDR1 is SQVTM and CDR2 ANQGSEA. Trimming took off 4 bases at V and 3 bases at J, with 7 bases between the two ends. The CDR3 region is CSVATDNQPQHF. For the CDR3, the DNA is TGCAGCGTTGCGACCGACAATCAGCCCCAGCATTTT.

This sequence joins TRBV2 and TRBJ2-7, with 10 bases aligning to TRBD1. Germline CDR1 is SNHLY and CDR2 is FYNNEI. The CDR3 is 14 amino acids. V gave up 6 bases and J gave up 3 bases; unmatched junction bases: 5. CDR3 in amino acids: CASRRGQGFYEQYF. Here the CDR3 DNA reads TGTGCCAGCAGGCGGGGACAGGGGTTCTACGAGCAGTACTTC.

This chain connects TRBV27 to TRBJ2-4; possibly TRBD1 for D (6 bases). Germline CDR1 and CDR2: MNHEY and SMNVEV (reference sequence). With 1 base removed from V and 3 bases from J, the gap between germline ends came to 13 bases. The CDR3 loop spans 16 amino acids. CDR3 region: CASSLYFSGDKNIQYF. CDR3 nucleotide sequence: TGTGCCAGCAGTTTATATTTCTCAGGGGACAAAAACATTCAGTACTTC.

This rearrangement joins TRBV11-2 to TRBJ2-1; 13 positions match TRBD2. The V gene's germline CDR1 is SGHAT and CDR2 FQNNGV. This CDR3 is built from 14 residues. With 3 bases clipped from V and 7 bases from J, the junction kept 0 bases outside the gene matches. The CDR3 reads CASSLGLAGNEQFF. The CDR3 DNA is TGTGCCAGCAGCTTGGGACTAGCGGGGAATGAGCAGTTCTTC. Using reference TRBV11-2 and TRBJ2-1 for the parts outside the CDR3, the full variable domain is EAGVAQSPRYKIIEKRQSVAFWCNPISGHATLYWYQQILGQGPKLLIQFQNNGVVDDSQLPKDRFSAERLKGVDSTLKIQPAKLEDSAVYLCASSLGLAGNEQFFGPGTRLTVL.

Here the CDR3 DNA reads TGTGCCAGCAGCGCAACGGACCTACCTACCGGGGAGCTGTTTTTT. Translation gives CASSATDLPTGELFF. The chain recombines TRBV2 with TRBJ2-2; D remains ambiguous. Looked up from germline, CDR1 is SNHLY and CDR2 is FYNNEI. The length of the CDR3 is 15 residues. The V end lost 6 bases, the J end lost 5 bases, and 16 bases lay between the germline ends.

This clone was observed once. The V call is TRBV4-2, the J call TRBJ2-5; D ambiguous. The CDR3 totals 13 residues. The germline CDR1 and CDR2 sequences are LGHNA and YNFKEQ. Trimming removed 5 bases at V and 7 bases at J, with 14 bases between. CDR3 nucleotide sequence: TGTGCCAGCAGCTTAGTAGGGTACGGGACCCAGTACTTC. It codes for CASSLVGYGTQYF.

This clone was observed a single time. The sample has other DNA sequences that encode this CDR3 too. This chain joins TRBV28 and TRBJ2-2; a weak D match, TRBD1 (6 bases). The CDR3 covers 14 residues. V lost 5 bases, J lost 1 base, and 8 bases lay in between. Per the germline V gene, CDR1 is MDHEN and CDR2 is SYDVKM. The CDR3 bases are TGTGCCAGCAGTGGGGGACAGAACACCGGGGAGCTGTTTTTT. Translated: CASSGGQNTGELFF.